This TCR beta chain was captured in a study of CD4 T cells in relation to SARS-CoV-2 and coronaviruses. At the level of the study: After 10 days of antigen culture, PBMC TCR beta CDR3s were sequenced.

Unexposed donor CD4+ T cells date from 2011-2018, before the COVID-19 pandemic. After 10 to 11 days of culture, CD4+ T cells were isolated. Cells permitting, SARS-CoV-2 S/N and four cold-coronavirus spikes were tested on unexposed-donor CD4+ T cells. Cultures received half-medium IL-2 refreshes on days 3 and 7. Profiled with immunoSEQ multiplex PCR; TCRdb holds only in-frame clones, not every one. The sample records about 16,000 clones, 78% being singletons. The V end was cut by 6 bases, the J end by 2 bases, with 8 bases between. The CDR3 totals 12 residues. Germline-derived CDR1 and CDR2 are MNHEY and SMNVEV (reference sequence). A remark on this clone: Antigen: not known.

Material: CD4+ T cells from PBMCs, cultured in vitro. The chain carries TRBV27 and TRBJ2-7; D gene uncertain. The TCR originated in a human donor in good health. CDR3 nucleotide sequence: TGTGCCAGCAGAGGTTCGGCCTACGAGCAGTACTTC. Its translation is CASRGSAYEQYF.